The 3 T cell receptor beta chains in this list originate from one sample, sequenced in a study of monozygotic twins with inflammatory bowel disease. TCRdb re-called the 5' RACE reads, yielding one record per CDR3 amino acid sequence without DNA. This listing includes just over 300,000 distinct CDR3 sequences. The sample was blood. These receptors were collected from a human donor with ulcerative colitis or Crohn's disease, or a healthy co-twin of an affected twin (not recorded which).

The rearrangement uses TRBV12-3 or TRBV12-4 and TRBJ2-1; TCRdb picks TRBD1, but there is no DNA to check that call. The CDR3 has 22 residues. CDR3 region: CASSLGRKGQGKLWSSYNEQFF.

The chain links TRBV2 to TRBJ2-5. The CDR3 loop spans 12 amino acids. From germline, CDR1 is SNHLY and CDR2 FYNNEI. CDR3 sequence reads: CASRDSQETQYF.

The chain recombines TRBV20-1 with TRBJ2-1; TCRdb's D gene call, TRBD2, goes unchecked for lack of DNA. CDR1 and CDR2 from the germline V gene are DFQATT and SNEGSKA (reference sequence). The CDR3 is 16 amino acids. CDR3 sequence: CSATELAGGRLNEQFF.